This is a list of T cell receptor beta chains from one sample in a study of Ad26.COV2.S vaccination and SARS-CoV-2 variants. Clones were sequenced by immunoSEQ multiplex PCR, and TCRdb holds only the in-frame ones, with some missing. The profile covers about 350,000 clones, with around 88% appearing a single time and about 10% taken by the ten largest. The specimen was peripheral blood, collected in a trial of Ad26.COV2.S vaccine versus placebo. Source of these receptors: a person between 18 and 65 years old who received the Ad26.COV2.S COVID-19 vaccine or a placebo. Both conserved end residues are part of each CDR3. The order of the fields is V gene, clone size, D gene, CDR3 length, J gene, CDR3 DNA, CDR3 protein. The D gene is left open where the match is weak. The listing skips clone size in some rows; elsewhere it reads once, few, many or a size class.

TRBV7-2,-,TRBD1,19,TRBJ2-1,TGTGCCAGCAGCCTCACCGGGACAGGGGGCGCGGGACACTACAATGAGCAGTTCTTC,CASSLTGTGGAGHYNEQFF
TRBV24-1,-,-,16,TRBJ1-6,TGTGCCACCGGGGCGTCGAGGGTGGGCTATAATTCACCCCTCCACTTT,CATGASRVGYNSPLHF
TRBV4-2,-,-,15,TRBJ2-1,TGTGCCAGCAGCCAAGATCGTAACGGCGTCAATGAGCAGTTCTTC,CASSQDRNGVNEQFF
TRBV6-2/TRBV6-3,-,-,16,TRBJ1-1,TGTGCCAGCAGTTACTCTCTCGCGACCGTAAACACTGAAGCTTTCTTT,CASSYSLATVNTEAFF
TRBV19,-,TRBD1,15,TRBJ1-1,TGTGCCAGTGAAAAGACAGGGGTTGGCGGCACTGAAGCTTTCTTT,CASEKTGVGGTEAFF
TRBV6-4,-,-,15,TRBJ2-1,TGTGCCAGTTCACCGGGACTGGCGGCCCACAATGAGCAGTTCTTC,CASSPGLAAHNEQFF
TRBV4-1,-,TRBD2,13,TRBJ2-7,TGCGCCAGCAGCCAAGACAGGGAGGGGGAGCAGTACTTC,CASSQDREGEQYF
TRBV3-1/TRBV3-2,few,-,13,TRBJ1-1,TGTGCCAGCGCGGCGGGGGCGGGTACTGAAGCTTTCTTT,CASAAGAGTEAFF
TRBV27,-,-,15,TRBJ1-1,TGTGCCAGCAGTCCCACGGGGGAGTTATCGACTGAAGCTTTCTTT,CASSPTGELSTEAFF
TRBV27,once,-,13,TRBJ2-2,TGTGCCAGCAGTTTTGCGGAGGCCGGGGAGCTGTTTTTT,CASSFAEAGELFF
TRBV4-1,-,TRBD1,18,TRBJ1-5,TGCGCCAGCAGCCCGGATGAGAGACAGGGTAGGGGCAATCAGCCCCAGCATTTT,CASSPDERQGRGNQPQHF
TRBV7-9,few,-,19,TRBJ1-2,TGTGCCAGCAGCTCTTGGGGGCAGGACGAGAAGAGAGCTAACTATGGCTACACCTTC,CASSSWGQDEKRANYGYTF
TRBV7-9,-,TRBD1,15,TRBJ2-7,TGTGCCAGCAGCTTAGGAGGGGGCGCTTCCTACGAGCAGTACTTC,CASSLGGGASYEQYF
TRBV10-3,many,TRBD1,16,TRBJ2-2,TGTGCCATCAGTGAGCGGCCAGGGGGGAACACCGGGGAGCTGTTTTTT,CAISERPGGNTGELFF
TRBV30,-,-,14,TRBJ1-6,TGTGCCTGGGGTAGGAGCTCCTATAATTCACCCCTCCACTTT,CAWGRSSYNSPLHF
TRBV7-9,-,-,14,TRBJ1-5,TGTGCCAGCAGCTTAGTAGGGGAGAACGAGCCCCAGCATTTT,CASSLVGENEPQHF
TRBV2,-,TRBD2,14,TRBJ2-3,TGTGCCAGCAGAATCGGGACTACCACAGATACGCAGTATTTT,CASRIGTTTDTQYF
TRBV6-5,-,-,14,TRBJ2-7,TGTGCCAGCACTCCTCGCCCCCCCCCTGGGGAGCAGTACTTC,CASTPRPPPGEQYF
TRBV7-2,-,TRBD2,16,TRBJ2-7,TGTGCCAGCAGCTCCAGGACTAGCGGGAGCTCCTACGAGCAGTACTTC,CASSSRTSGSSYEQYF
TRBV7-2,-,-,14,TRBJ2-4,TGTGCCAGCAGCTTCCGGCAGGTCAAAAACATTCAGTACTTC,CASSFRQVKNIQYF
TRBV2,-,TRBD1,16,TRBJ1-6,TGTGCCAGCAGTGAAGCAGCAGGGGGCTTAAATTCACCCCTCCACTTT,CASSEAAGGLNSPLHF
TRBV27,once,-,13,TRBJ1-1,TGTGCCAGCAGTTTATTGGGGGTCACTGAAGCTTTCTTT,CASSLLGVTEAFF
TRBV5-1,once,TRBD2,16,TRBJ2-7,TGCGCCAGCAGCTTAGGGACTAGCGATGCTCCCTACGAGCAGTACTTC,CASSLGTSDAPYEQYF
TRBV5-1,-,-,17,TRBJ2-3,TGCGCCAGCAGCACGGGGGCCCTACAGCGGTCCACAGATACGCAGTATTTT,CASSTGALQRSTDTQYF
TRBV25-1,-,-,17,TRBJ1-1,TGTGCCAGCAGTGAATGGGGAACAGGGACAATGAACACTGAAGCTTTCTTT,CASSEWGTGTMNTEAFF
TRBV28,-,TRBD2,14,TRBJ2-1,TGTGCCATCAAAGCGGGGGGGAATTACAATGAGCAGTTCTTC,CAIKAGGNYNEQFF
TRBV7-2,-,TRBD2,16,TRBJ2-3,TGTGCCAGCAGCTTAGTATACAGCGGGGGTGGGGATACGCAGTATTTT,CASSLVYSGGGDTQYF
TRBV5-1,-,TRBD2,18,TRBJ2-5,TGCGCCAGCAGCAGAAGGACTAGCGGGGGACCCCAGCAAGAGACCCAGTACTTC,CASSRRTSGGPQQETQYF
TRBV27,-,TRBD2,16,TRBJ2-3,TGTGCCAGCAGTCCGTGGACTAGCGGGTTCACAGATACGCAGTATTTT,CASSPWTSGFTDTQYF
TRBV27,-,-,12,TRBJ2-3,TGTGCCAGCAGTCATGCTAGTGGTACGCAGTATTTT,CASSHASGTQYF
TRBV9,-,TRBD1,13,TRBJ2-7,TGTGCCAGCAGCCCAGGGACAGCTAACGAGCAGTACTTC,CASSPGTANEQYF
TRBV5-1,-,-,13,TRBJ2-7,TGCGCCAGCAGCAACACCGGAACGGGGGAGCAGTACTTC,CASSNTGTGEQYF
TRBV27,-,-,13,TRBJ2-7,TGTGCCAGCAGGGTTGAGGGCGGCTACGAGCAGTACTTC,CASRVEGGYEQYF
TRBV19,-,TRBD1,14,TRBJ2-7,TGTGCCAGTAGAAGGGACAGGGCCTCCTACGAGCAGTACTTC,CASRRDRASYEQYF
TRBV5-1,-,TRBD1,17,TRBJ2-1,TGCGCCAGCAGCATGGACAGGGGGTACGACTCCTACAATGAGCAGTTCTTC,CASSMDRGYDSYNEQFF
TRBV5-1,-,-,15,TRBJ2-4,TGCGCCAGCAGCTTGGGGACGATAGCCAAAAACATTCAGTACTTC,CASSLGTIAKNIQYF
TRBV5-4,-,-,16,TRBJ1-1,TGTGCCAGCAGCTTGGGGACAACACTACTGAACACTGAAGCTTTCTTT,CASSLGTTLLNTEAFF
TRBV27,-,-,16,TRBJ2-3,TGTGCCAGCAGCCGGGTTGGTGCAGGGAACACAGATACGCAGTATTTT,CASSRVGAGNTDTQYF